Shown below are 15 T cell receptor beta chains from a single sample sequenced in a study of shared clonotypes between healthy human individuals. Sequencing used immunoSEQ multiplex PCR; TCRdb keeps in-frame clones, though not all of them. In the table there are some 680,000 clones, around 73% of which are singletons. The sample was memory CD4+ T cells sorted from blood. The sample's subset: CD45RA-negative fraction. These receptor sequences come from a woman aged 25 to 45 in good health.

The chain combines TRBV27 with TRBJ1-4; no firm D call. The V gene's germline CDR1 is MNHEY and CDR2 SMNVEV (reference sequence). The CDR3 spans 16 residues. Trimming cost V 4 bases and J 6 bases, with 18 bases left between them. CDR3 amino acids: CASSSRPPPTHEKLFF. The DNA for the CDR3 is TGTGCCAGCAGTTCCCGTCCCCCCCCTACTCATGAAAAACTGTTTTTT.

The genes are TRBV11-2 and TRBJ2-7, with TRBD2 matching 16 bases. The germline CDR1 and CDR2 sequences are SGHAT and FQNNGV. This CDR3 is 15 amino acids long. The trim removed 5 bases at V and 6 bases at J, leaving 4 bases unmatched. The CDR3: CASSKGLAGGAEQYF. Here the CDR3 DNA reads TGTGCCAGCAGCAAGGGACTAGCGGGAGGGGCCGAGCAGTACTTC.

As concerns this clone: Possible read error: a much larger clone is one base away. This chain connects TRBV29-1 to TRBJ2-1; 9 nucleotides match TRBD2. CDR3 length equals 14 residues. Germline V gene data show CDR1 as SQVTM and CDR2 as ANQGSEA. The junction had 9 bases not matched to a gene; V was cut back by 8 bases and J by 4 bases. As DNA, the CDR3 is TGCAGCACCCTCCCTAGCGGGACGTACAATGAGCAGTTCTTC. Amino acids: CSTLPSGTYNEQFF.

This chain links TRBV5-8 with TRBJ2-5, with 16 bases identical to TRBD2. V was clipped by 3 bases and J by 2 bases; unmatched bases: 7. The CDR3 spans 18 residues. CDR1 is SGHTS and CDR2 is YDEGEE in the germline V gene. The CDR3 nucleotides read TGTGCCAGCAGCTCCTTGGGACTAGCGGGAGGGTTACAAGAGACCCAGTACTTC. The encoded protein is CASSSLGLAGGLQETQYF.

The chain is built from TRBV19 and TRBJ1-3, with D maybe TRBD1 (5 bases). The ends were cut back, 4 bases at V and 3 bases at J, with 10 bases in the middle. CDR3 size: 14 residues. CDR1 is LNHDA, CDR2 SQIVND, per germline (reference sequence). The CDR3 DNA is TGTGCCAGTAGTACTCAGGACATTGGAAACACCATATATTTT. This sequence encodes CASSTQDIGNTIYF.

The CDR3 nucleotides are TGTGCCAGCAGCTTTGGGGAAATCAATCAGCCCCAGCATTTT. This translates into CASSFGEINQPQHF. The chain recombines TRBV5-5 with TRBJ1-5; D remains ambiguous. This CDR3 has 14 residues. In germline, CDR1 is SGHKS, CDR2 YYEKEE (reference sequence). V dropped 2 bases and J dropped 3 bases, with 9 bases sitting between them.

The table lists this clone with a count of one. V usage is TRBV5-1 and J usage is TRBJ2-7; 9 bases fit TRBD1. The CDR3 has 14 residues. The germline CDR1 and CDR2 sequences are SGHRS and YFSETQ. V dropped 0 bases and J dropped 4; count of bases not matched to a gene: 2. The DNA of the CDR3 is TGCGCCAGCAGCTTGGGGACAGGGGAGTACGAGCAGTACTTC. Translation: CASSLGTGEYEQYF.

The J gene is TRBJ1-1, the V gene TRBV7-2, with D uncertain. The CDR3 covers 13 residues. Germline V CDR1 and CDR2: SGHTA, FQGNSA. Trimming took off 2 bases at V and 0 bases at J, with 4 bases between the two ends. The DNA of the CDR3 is TGTGCCAGCAGCTTAAAAGTGAACACTGAAGCTTTCTTT. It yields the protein CASSLKVNTEAFF.

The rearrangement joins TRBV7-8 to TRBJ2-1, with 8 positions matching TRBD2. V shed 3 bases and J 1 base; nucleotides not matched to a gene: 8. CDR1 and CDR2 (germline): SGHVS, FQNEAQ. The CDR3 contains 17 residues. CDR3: CASSFRTSPISYNEQFF. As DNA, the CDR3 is TGTGCCAGCAGCTTTAGGACTAGCCCCATTTCCTACAATGAGCAGTTCTTC.

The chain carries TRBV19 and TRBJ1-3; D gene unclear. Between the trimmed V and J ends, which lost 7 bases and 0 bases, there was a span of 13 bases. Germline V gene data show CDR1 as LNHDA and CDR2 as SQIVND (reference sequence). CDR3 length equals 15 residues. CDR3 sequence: CASKGQALSGNTIYF. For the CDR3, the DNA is TGTGCCAGTAAAGGGCAGGCCCTCTCTGGAAACACCATATATTTT. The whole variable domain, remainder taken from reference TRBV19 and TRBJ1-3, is DGGITQSPKYLFRKEGQNVTLSCEQNLNHDAMYWYRQDPGQGLRLIYYSQIVNDFQKGDIAEGYSVSREKKESFPLTVTSAQKNPTAFYLCASKGQALSGNTIYFGEGSWLTVV.

CDR3 sequence (DNA): TGTGCCAGCAGTAGGGGATGGGAGCAGTTCTTC. It codes for CASSRGWEQFF. The chain employs TRBV5-8 and TRBJ2-1; tentative D call: TRBD1 (5 bases). The CDR3 has 11 residues. Trimming stripped 5 bases from V and 10 bases from J, with 10 bases between. Germline values: CDR1 SGHTS, CDR2 YDEGEE.

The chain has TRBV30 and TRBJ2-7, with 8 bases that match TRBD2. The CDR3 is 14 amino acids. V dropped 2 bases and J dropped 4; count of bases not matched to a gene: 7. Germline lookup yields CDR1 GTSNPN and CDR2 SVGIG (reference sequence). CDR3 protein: CAWSRGGFLYEQYF. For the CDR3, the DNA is TGTGCCTGGAGTCGGGGGGGCTTCCTATACGAGCAGTACTTC.

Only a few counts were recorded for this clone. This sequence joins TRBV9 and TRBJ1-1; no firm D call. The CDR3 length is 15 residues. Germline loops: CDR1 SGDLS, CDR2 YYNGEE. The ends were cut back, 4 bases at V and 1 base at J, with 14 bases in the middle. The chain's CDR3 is CASSSRPGGNTEAFF. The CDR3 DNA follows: TGTGCCAGCAGCTCACGACCCGGTGGGAACACTGAAGCTTTCTTT.

CDR3 residues: CASKESSYNEQFF. The CDR3 coding sequence is TGTGCCAGCAAAGAGAGCTCCTACAATGAGCAGTTCTTC. The V and J genes are TRBV2 and TRBJ2-1, with D uncertain. The germline V and J ends were trimmed by 7 bases and 0 bases, with 7 bases remaining between them. This CDR3 comprises 13 residues. Germline V gene data show CDR1 as SNHLY and CDR2 as FYNNEI. Variable domain in full (rest from reference TRBV2 and TRBJ2-1): EPEVTQTPSHQVTQMGQEVILRCVPISNHLYFYWYRQILGQKVEFLVSFYNNEISEKSEIFDDQFSVERPDGSNFTLKIRSTKLEDSAMYFCASKESSYNEQFFGPGTRLTVL.

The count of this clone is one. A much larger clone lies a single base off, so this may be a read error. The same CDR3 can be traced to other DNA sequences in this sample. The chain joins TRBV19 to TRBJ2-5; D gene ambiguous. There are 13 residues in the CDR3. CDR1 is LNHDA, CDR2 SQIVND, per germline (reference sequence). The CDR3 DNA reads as TGTGCAACCCTCCCCAATGGGCAAGAGACCCAGTACTTC. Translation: CATLPNGQETQYF.